The 25 T cell receptor beta chains in this list originate from one sample, sequenced in a study of human T cells and chemical hapten exposure. TCRdb re-called the RACE reads through MiXCR, storing one row per CDR3 protein. In the table there are about 120,000 distinct CDR3 sequences, roughly an eighth of which are singletons. Time point described: patch test 1, 2 weeks after DPC sensitization. Noted treatment: therapeutic diphenylcyclopropenone sensitization with weekly scalp DPC. Sequencing was performed on whole blood, taken in connection with sensitization to the hapten diphenylcyclopropenone (DPC). The source is a man younger than 35 with alopecia areata. Some clones in this sample may be carry-over from other donors' samples.

This chain links TRBV5-4 with TRBJ2-7; TRBD1 is a possible D gene (5 bases). CDR1 SGHNT and CDR2 YYREEE come from the germline V gene (reference sequence). Trimming pared 3 bases from V and 2 bases from J, leaving 9 bases between. This CDR3 region has 13 residues. CDR3 bases: TGTGCCAGCAGCTCGGACATTACCTACGAGCAGTACTTC. Its translation: CASSSDITYEQYF.

This clonotype has a handful of counts. The gene calls are TRBV18 and TRBJ2-6, with 12 nucleotides matching TRBD1. The CDR3 is made up of 18 amino acids. V dropped 6 bases and J dropped 2; count of bases not matched to a gene: 8. Per the germline V gene, CDR1 is KGHSH and CDR2 is LQKENI. Here the CDR3 DNA reads TGTGCCAGCTCCCTCCGGGACAGGGGGCAAGCTGGGGCCAACGTCCTGACTTTC. Translating it yields CASSLRDRGQAGANVLTF.

The rearrangement joins TRBV19 to TRBJ1-1, with 7 bases aligning to TRBD1. V was clipped by 4 bases and J by 8 bases; unmatched bases: 13. CDR1 is LNHDA, CDR2 SQIVND, per germline (reference sequence). The CDR3 length is 15 residues. The DNA for the CDR3 is TGTGCCAGTAGTAAGGCGCAACAGGGGCCTCGAGAAGCTTTCTTT. It yields the protein CASSKAQQGPREAFF.

The chain combines TRBV6-6 with TRBJ1-2; D might be TRBD1 (6 bases). The germline gives CDR1 MNHNY, CDR2 SVGAGI (reference sequence). The CDR3 totals 14 residues. The V end lost 7 bases, the J end lost 0 bases, and 12 bases lay between the germline ends. CDR3 nucleotides: TGTGCCAGCAACAAGGACAGAGCTAACTATGGCTACACCTTC. Its protein product is CASNKDRANYGYTF.

The chain joins TRBV7-3 to TRBJ1-6; D gene unclear. Germline V CDR1 and CDR2: SGHTA, FQGTGA. The CDR3 totals 11 residues. V lost 5 bases to trimming and J lost 14 bases, with 10 bases between them. The CDR3 protein is CASSGWLTLHF. The CDR3 coding sequence is TGTGCCAGCAGCGGCTGGCTTACCCTCCACTTT.

The table lists this clonotype with a few counts. The V gene is TRBV29-1, the J gene TRBJ2-3; no definite D call. V shed 4 bases and J shed 0 bases, with 5 bases lying between them. The CDR3 consists of 12 residues. The germline CDR1 and CDR2 sequences are SQVTM and ANQGSEA. The CDR3 region has the DNA TGCAGCGTTGGGCACAGCACAGATACGCAGTATTTT. It codes for CSVGHSTDTQYF.

This clonotype was seen only a few times. This chain joins TRBV28 and TRBJ1-5, with 8 bases matching TRBD1. V trimming: 6 bases; J trimming: 6 bases; junction bases outside the gene matches: 7. In germline, CDR1 is MDHEN, CDR2 SYDVKM. The CDR3 extends over 14 amino acids. CDR3 in DNA: TGTGCCAGCAGAGGCGGGACAGGAGGTCAGCCCCAGCATTTT. Residues: CASRGGTGGQPQHF.

This sequence joins TRBV28 and TRBJ2-7; TRBD1 is a possible D gene (7 bases). Germline assignment: CDR1 MDHEN and CDR2 SYDVKM. V lost 5 bases to trimming and J lost 6 bases, with 14 bases between them. The CDR3 is 13 amino acids. The CDR3 DNA is TGTGCCAGCAGTCAGGGGGGCGTCCCCGAGCAGTACTTC. It codes for CASSQGGVPEQYF.

This clonotype was counted between two and nine times. The chain employs TRBV4-3 and TRBJ2-1, with D perhaps matching TRBD2 (7 bases). This CDR3 contains 18 residues. V was trimmed by 3 bases and J by 4 bases, leaving 22 bases between them. Germline loops: CDR1 LGHNA, CDR2 YSLEER. DNA for the CDR3: TGCGCCAGCAGCCACACTTTAGGGGGGGCGGAGGGTTACAATGAGCAGTTCTTC. Translating it yields CASSHTLGGAEGYNEQFF.

The J gene is TRBJ2-1, the V gene TRBV7-2, with 12 bases lining up with TRBD1. The CDR3 is 15 amino acids. The V and J ends lost 5 bases and 8 bases, in that order; junction bases with no gene match: 7. The germline CDR1 and CDR2 sequences are SGHTA and FQGNSA. The DNA for the CDR3 is TGTGCCAGCAGCGTCGGGACAGGGGGCTTAGATGAGCAGTTCTTC. Protein product: CASSVGTGGLDEQFF.

At least ten counts were recorded for this clonotype. J is TRBJ2-1 and V is TRBV7-2; 8 bases are shared with TRBD1. CDR1 SGHTA and CDR2 FQGNSA come from the germline V gene. V was pared by 4 bases and J by 9 bases, with 5 bases of the junction left unmatched. The CDR3 sequence is 13 residues long. Written as DNA, the CDR3 is TGTGCCAGCAGCTCCTGGACAGGGCCTGAGCAGTTCTTC. As protein: CASSSWTGPEQFF.

The chain has TRBV4-2 and TRBJ2-3; 13 bases are a match to TRBD2. CDR3 size: 19 residues. The germline CDR1 and CDR2 sequences are LGHNA and YNFKEQ. V was pared by 0 bases and J by 2 bases, with 8 bases of the junction left unmatched. The CDR3 reads CASSQDVPGLAGATDTQYF. The DNA for the CDR3 is TGTGCCAGCAGCCAAGACGTACCAGGACTAGCGGGGGCCACAGATACGCAGTATTTT.

This clonotype appeared many times. The rearrangement uses TRBV11-2 and TRBJ1-1, with 7 nucleotides matching TRBD1. V shed 8 bases and J 4 bases; nucleotides not matched to a gene: 13. Germline V gene sequence: CDR1 SGHAT, CDR2 FQNNGV. The CDR3 length is 15 residues. The CDR3 sequence: CASADIPGGGTEAFF. DNA of the CDR3: TGTGCCAGCGCTGACATCCCAGGGGGGGGCACTGAAGCTTTCTTT.

DNA for the CDR3: TGCAGCGTTGACGGCCCAGGGACCTCTAGCACAGATACGCAGTATTTT. Amino acids: CSVDGPGTSSTDTQYF. This sequence joins TRBV29-1 and TRBJ2-3, with D perhaps matching TRBD1 or TRBD2 (5 bases each). The CDR3 runs 16 residues. The V end lost 3 bases, the J end lost 0 bases, and 16 bases lay between the germline ends. Germline loops: CDR1 SQVTM, CDR2 ANQGSEA.

This CDR3 is CASSPVGGGVREKLFF. The CDR3 bases are TGTGCCAGCAGTCCAGTGGGTGGAGGGGTACGGGAAAAACTGTTTTTT. V gene TRBV28 combines with J gene TRBJ1-4; TRBD1 is a possible D gene (5 bases). V dropped 5 bases and J dropped 8 bases, with 21 bases sitting between them. From germline, CDR1 is MDHEN and CDR2 SYDVKM. This CDR3 spans 16 amino acids.

This clonotype showed up many times. This CDR3 reads CASSPDSLNYGYTF. In nucleotides, the CDR3 is TGTGCCAGCAGCCCCGACAGCCTCAACTATGGCTACACCTTC. The chain is built from TRBV7-2 and TRBJ1-2; possible D gene TRBD1, 5 bases. The CDR3 loop spans 14 amino acids. In germline, CDR1 is SGHTA, CDR2 FQGNSA. The ends were cut back, 5 bases at V and 2 bases at J, with 12 bases in the middle. Looking up the rest from reference TRBV7-2 and TRBJ1-2 gives the full variable domain: GAGVSQSPSNKVTEKGKDVELRCDPISGHTALYWYRQSLGQGLEFLIYFQGNSAPDKSGLPSDRFSAERTGGSVSTLTIQRTQQEDSAVYLCASSPDSLNYGYTFGSGTRLTVV.

This clonotype was picked up a small number of times. V usage is TRBV2 and J usage is TRBJ2-7; a weak D match, TRBD1 (6 bases). The V end lost 7 bases, the J end lost 2 bases, and 18 bases lay between the germline ends. Germline values: CDR1 SNHLY, CDR2 FYNNEI. This CDR3 has 15 residues. CDR3 DNA: TGTGCCAGCATGGCTACAGGGATGGGGGCCTACGAGCAGTACTTC. Protein: CASMATGMGAYEQYF.

J is TRBJ1-5 and V is TRBV29-1; D may be TRBD1 (6 bases). V shed 3 bases and J shed 7 bases, with 13 bases lying between them. The CDR3 length is 13 residues. Germline V lookup: CDR1 SQVTM, CDR2 ANQGSEA. The CDR3 here is CSVEGTTGQPQHF. CDR3 sequence (DNA): TGCAGCGTTGAGGGGACAACGGGCCAGCCCCAGCATTTT. Full variable domain (remainder filled in from reference TRBV29-1 and TRBJ1-5): SAVISQKPSRDICQRGTSLTIQCQVDSQVTMMFWYRQQPGQSLTLIATANQGSEATYESGFVIDKFPISRPNLTFSTLTVSNMSPEDSSIYLCSVEGTTGQPQHFGDGTRLSIL.

The chain recombines TRBV27 with TRBJ2-2; 7 positions agree with TRBD1. This CDR3 is built from 13 residues. V lost 5 bases, J lost 9 bases, and 6 bases stayed unmatched. The V gene's germline CDR1 is MNHEY and CDR2 SMNVEV (reference sequence). CDR3 nucleotides: TGTGCCAGCAGTCTCAACAGGGGCCGGGAGCTGTTTTTT. Protein: CASSLNRGRELFF.

The chain couples TRBV6-5 to TRBJ2-5; D perhaps matches TRBD2 (5 bases). Trimming cost V 6 bases and J 9 bases, with 20 bases left between them. The CDR3 spans 14 residues. CDR1 and CDR2 (germline): MNHEY, SVGAGI. CDR3 sequence: CASRSPSGAGAQYF. The CDR3 DNA reads as TGTGCCAGCAGATCACCTTCAGGAGCCGGGGCCCAGTACTTC.

This clonotype was recorded a few times. The V and J genes are TRBV11-2 and TRBJ2-7; D may be TRBD1 (6 bases). V was shortened by 4 bases and J by 2 bases, with 12 bases between the two germline ends. The CDR3 spans 14 residues. CDR1 is SGHAT and CDR2 is FQNNGV in the germline V gene. The DNA for the CDR3 is TGTGCCAGCAGCTCCCCGGACAGAGCCTACGAGCAGTACTTC. It specifies CASSSPDRAYEQYF.

This clonotype occurred many times. The chain joins TRBV29-1 to TRBJ1-1; unclear D gene. V dropped 6 bases and J dropped 5 bases, with 10 bases sitting between them. Germline lookup yields CDR1 SQVTM and CDR2 ANQGSEA. The CDR3 loop spans 11 amino acids. CDR3 DNA sequence: TGCAGCGTCAGTCGGGGTACTGAAGCTTTCTTT. Amino acids: CSVSRGTEAFF.

This clonotype has at least ten counts. This chain links TRBV6-6 with TRBJ1-5; D gene uncertain. Germline V gene sequence: CDR1 MNHNY, CDR2 SVGAGI (reference sequence). V gave up 6 bases and J gave up 6 bases, with 12 bases separating them. CDR3 length: 13 residues. For the CDR3, the DNA is TGTGCCAGCAGATCAGGAGCAGGTCAGCCCCAGCATTTT. Translation gives CASRSGAGQPQHF.

The rearrangement joins TRBV3-1 to TRBJ1-2; D is uncertain. The CDR3 is 12 amino acids. Trimming removed 4 bases from V and 4 bases from J, with 7 bases in between. Germline CDR1 is LGHDT and CDR2 is YNNKEL (reference sequence). This chain's CDR3 is CASSPYGYGYTF. Written as DNA, the CDR3 is TGTGCCAGCAGCCCATACGGCTATGGCTACACCTTC.

This clonotype was detected a few times. The rearrangement links TRBV20-1 to TRBJ2-1; D may be TRBD1 (6 bases). Trimming removed 6 bases at V and 4 bases at J, with 16 bases between. The CDR3 length is 14 residues. Looked up from germline, CDR1 is DFQATT and CDR2 is SNEGSKA (reference sequence). The CDR3 is CSAPRGTLYNEQFF. In nucleotides, the CDR3 is TGCAGTGCACCCAGGGGTACGCTTTACAATGAGCAGTTCTTC.